The 11 T cell receptor beta chains listed next were all sequenced from one sample in a study of T cell responses to AZD1222 COVID-19 vaccine (dated by TCRdb to about 2021). Receptor libraries were prepared by the immunoSEQ multiplex PCR assay. TCRdb carries this immuneACCESS record with in-frame sequences only. Its versions omit some clonotypes, under half of them owing to an unresolved V gene in the studies checked, with the rest unexplained. A total of 170,000 or so clones appear in this sample, 90% of them only once. The ten top clones hold approximately 1.5% of the sample. What the time point label conveys for this sample: baseline before first vaccination. The sample in question was peripheral blood, obtained on day 0 of AZD1222 vaccination. These TCRs come from an adult in good health.

The table lists this clone with a count of one. This chain links TRBV6-5 with TRBJ1-1; 7 nucleotides line up with TRBD1. The CDR3 length is 16 residues. Germline CDR1 MNHEY, CDR2 SVGAGI. The V and J ends lost 0 bases and 0 bases, in that order; junction bases with no gene match: 4. CDR3 coding DNA: TGTGCCAGCAGTTACTCGATAGGGACAGTGAACACTGAAGCTTTCTTT. This gives the protein CASSYSIGTVNTEAFF.

The V and J genes are TRBV7-3 and TRBJ2-2; possibly TRBD2 for D (5 bases). CDR1 is SGHTA and CDR2 is FQGTGA in the germline V gene. The V end lost 2 bases, the J end lost 5 bases, and 6 bases lay between the germline ends. The CDR3 has 13 amino acids. The CDR3 loop is CASSLRGTGELFF. The CDR3, as DNA: TGTGCCAGCAGCTTACGGGGAACCGGGGAGCTGTTTTTT. Combining the CDR3 with reference TRBV7-3 and TRBJ2-2 gives the whole variable domain GAGVSQTPSNKVTEKGKYVELRCDPISGHTALYWYRQSLGQGPEFLIYFQGTGAADDSGLPNDRFFAVRPEGSVSTLKIQRTERGDSAVYLCASSLRGTGELFFGEGSRLTVL.

The chain employs TRBV5-5 and TRBJ1-2; D unclear. V was cut by 2 bases and J by 4 bases, with 15 bases left in between. There are 15 residues in the CDR3. Germline lookup yields CDR1 SGHKS and CDR2 YYEKEE (reference sequence). This chain's CDR3 is CASSFRPGGSYGYTF. The CDR3 bases are TGTGCCAGCAGCTTTAGGCCAGGCGGATCCTATGGCTACACCTTC.

The chain combines TRBV7-3 with TRBJ1-5; a possible D gene is TRBD1 (5 bases). CDR1 is SGHTA and CDR2 is FQGTGA in the germline V gene. V lost 1 base and J lost 3, with 28 bases in between. There are 21 residues in the CDR3. The CDR3 nucleotides read TGTGCCAGCAGCTTAAAAAACCCTTGGATGTGGGGCAGTAAGGACAATCAGCCCCAGCATTTT. Amino acids: CASSLKNPWMWGSKDNQPQHF.

The rearrangement joins TRBV5-5 to TRBJ2-5, with D perhaps matching TRBD2 (5 bases). CDR1 and CDR2 from the germline V gene are SGHKS and YYEKEE (reference sequence). This CDR3 is built from 13 residues. V lost 0 bases and J 5 bases, leaving 8 bases between the germline ends. CDR3 amino acids: CASSLGSGETQYF. CDR3 nucleotides: TGTGCCAGCAGCTTGGGGTCGGGGGAGACCCAGTACTTC.

This clone showed up just once. J is TRBJ1-1 and V is TRBV6-2 or TRBV6-3, with D unresolved. Germline V gene sequence: CDR1 MNHEY, CDR2 SVGEGT. V lost 5 bases, J lost 1 base, and 14 bases lay in between. The CDR3 runs to 15 residues. This CDR3 reads CASSHNPGANTEAFF. The DNA of the CDR3 is TGTGCCAGCAGTCACAATCCGGGAGCGAACACTGAAGCTTTCTTT.

The DNA of the CDR3 is TGTGCCAGCAGCTTAAGCGGGAGTGATACGCAGTATTTT. It yields the protein CASSLSGSDTQYF. The V call is TRBV5-5, the J call TRBJ2-3; the match to TRBD2 covers 8 bases. V shed 2 bases, J shed 6 bases, and the junction held 2 bases outside the gene matches. The CDR3 is made up of 13 amino acids. Germline assignment: CDR1 SGHKS and CDR2 YYEKEE (reference sequence).

V is TRBV5-6 and J is TRBJ1-1; D is uncertain. The CDR3 runs 14 residues. From germline, CDR1 is SGHDT and CDR2 YYEEEE. Trimming took 1 base from V and 4 from J, leaving 11 bases between them. The CDR3 DNA sequence: TGTGCCAGCAGCTTGAGGGTCAGTGGCACTGAAGCTTTCTTT. Amino acid sequence: CASSLRVSGTEAFF.

V is TRBV5-1 and J is TRBJ2-7; TRBD1 matches at 11 bases. The ends lost 3 bases at V and 4 bases at J; junction bases unmatched: 6. The CDR3 is made up of 15 amino acids. Germline V gene data show CDR1 as SGHRS and CDR2 as YFSETQ. CDR3 bases: TGCGCCAGCAGCTCGATGGACAGGGGGCCTTACGAGCAGTACTTC. Its translation is CASSSMDRGPYEQYF.

A remark on this clone: This sample includes further DNA sequences coding for the same CDR3. V is TRBV28 and J is TRBJ1-5; TRBD1 aligns across 7 bases. The CDR3 covers 13 residues. Germline V gives CDR1 MDHEN, CDR2 SYDVKM. V was clipped by 6 bases and J by 6 bases; unmatched bases: 5. The CDR3: CASSRDRVQPQHF. The CDR3 DNA sequence: TGTGCCAGCAGCCGAGACAGGGTTCAGCCCCAGCATTTT.

The chain employs TRBV5-1 and TRBJ2-5; weak D call: TRBD1 (6 bases). CDR1 and CDR2 from the germline V gene are SGHRS and YFSETQ. Between the trimmed V and J ends, which lost 2 bases and 5 bases, there was a span of 7 bases. CDR3 length: 12 residues. The CDR3 DNA sequence: TGCGCCAGCAGCTTAACAGGGGAGACCCAGTACTTC. Its translation is CASSLTGETQYF.